This TCR beta chain was captured in a study of blood T cell repertoires in COVID-19. Study information: The United States, Italy and Spain supplied acute and convalescent COVID-19 samples.

Between the trimmed V and J ends, which lost 4 bases and 4 bases, there was a span of 11 bases. Per the germline V gene, CDR1 is SEHNR and CDR2 is FQNEAQ (reference sequence). CDR3 size: 13 residues. The repertoire was sequenced with immunoSEQ multiplex PCR; TCRdb's copy has only in-frame clones and lacks some. Seen here are about 170,000 clones, roughly 81% observed once, and the top ten hold 6% to 9%. The source of this sequence is a middle-aged man who had recovered from COVID-19. The sequencing input was peripheral blood. The chain combines TRBV7-9 with TRBJ2-7; D perhaps matches TRBD2 (5 bases). CDR3 protein: CASSSPEGYEQYF. The CDR3 DNA sequence: TGTGCCAGCAGCTCCCCCGAGGGTTACGAGCAGTACTTC.